The present entry profiles one T cell receptor (beta chain) with its context. Its antigen is unknown. No clone much larger than this one lies a single base away; base qualities are absent. Using the deep immunoSEQ assay, multiplex PCR amplified TCR CDR3 regions from genomic DNA. Genomic DNA extracted from each cell subset was distributed evenly over all wells of several immunoSEQ 96-well plates, and each plate served as one replicate. For sorted subsets, each replicate PCR was loaded with roughly 200 ng genomic DNA, equivalent to 30,000 or so T cell genomes. The purified libraries were quantified using a Qubit 3.0 fluorometer, sized with a Bioanalyzer 2100, and then quantified again using the KAPA Library Quantification kit. Every immunoSEQ 96-well plate was sequenced on a dedicated single-read 150-cycle Illumina NextSeq 550 flow cell. As for how the authors treated the data: The immunoSEQ output contained only junctional sequences without quality scores, so filtering could not match that applied to full-length reads. Sequences were annotated with PyIR, a Python wrapper for IgBLAST v1.9, using IMGT germline references to assign V/J genes and CDR3. Reads were removed for weak V/J assignments (E-value above 1e-6), missing CDR3, stop codons, out-of-frame junctions, or ambiguous translated residues. A V3J clonotype was defined by an identical inferred V gene, J gene, and CDR3 amino acid sequence. Percentage overlap between repertoires was computed as shared unique clonotypes divided by the size of the smaller repertoire. Repertoire richness was assessed with RTK rarefaction, the Chao1 estimator, and Recon v2.1 estimates of unobserved clonotypes. Generation probabilities for all TCRbeta clonotypes obtained by the gDNA method from a few donors were computed using OLGA. TCRdb retrieved this table from immuneACCESS and kept in-frame rearrangements only. Not all clones are present; in checked studies, unresolved V genes account for under half, and no reason is known for the remainder. Clonal size and the V and J genes are those of that table, whereas D and trimming came from the DNA. This sample gives 2 million to 2.5 million clones in total; more than 85% of them show up just once. The ten largest make up approximately 0.4% of the sample.

This specimen comes from a study of shared clonotypes between healthy human individuals (dated by TCRdb to 2018 to 2020). With regard to the full study: A few men and two women, aged 18 to 49 years, made up the cohort. For each donor, three plates each were used for CD4 naive and CD4 memory, two plates were used for CD8 naive, and one plate was used for CD8 memory. To estimate repertoire size and how much clonotypes are shared between individuals, the study performed deep sequencing of blood TCR repertoires from a few healthy adults. To increase sequencing depth and limit assay-specific biases, TCR repertoire library preparation and sequencing were carried out by different laboratories using diverse techniques. Leukapheresis yielded between about 0.85 and 10 billion PBMCs per donor. What the study reported, not specific to this receptor: The small number of donors limited the genetic and exposure-history diversity represented. About 5% of naive CD4, 3.5% of naive CD8, around 2.3% of memory CD4, and around 0.42% of memory CD8 clonotypes were shared across several donors. Estimated clonotype richness was generally larger for naive than for memory subsets. Only blood was sampled, and tissue TCR repertoires likely differ from those in blood. Pairwise subsampling indicated that sequencing depth was expected to affect the degree of clonotype sharing among donors. Compared with non-shared clonotypes, the clonotypes found in all four sorted-subset donors had higher generation probabilities. Rarefaction of sorted-subset datasets indicated incomplete sequencing despite the large sequencing depth.

The donors were healthy, HIV-negative adults who had no recently reported acute infections or vaccinations. Every donor was a Caucasian adult living in Nashville, Tennessee, USA. CD4+ T cells were enriched through magnetic negative selection, after which naive cells were positively selected on CD45RA and the remaining negative fraction served as the memory subset. Blood was collected by leukapheresis, and PBMCs were isolated by Ficoll-Histopaque density gradient centrifugation and then cryopreserved in liquid nitrogen vapor phase. Analytical flow cytometry was used to check the purity and quantity of each magnetically sorted T cell population. From each sorted fraction, genomic DNA was isolated and quantified by UV absorbance on a Nanodrop 2000c. V is pared back by 4 bases and J by 0 bases, with 13 bases lying between the germline termini. CDR1 and CDR2 are drawn from the germline V gene: MGHRA, YSYEKL. Including cysteine and phenylalanine, the CDR3 has 15 amino acids. The DNA shown is the 45-base CDR3, in frame from base 1.

The chain uses TRBV4-1 and TRBJ2-7; TRBD2 is perhaps the D gene, given 6 matching bases. This receptor was taken from a man younger than 35 in good health. Some clones in this sample may be carry-over from other donors' samples. Sequenced input: naive CD4+ T cells from PBMCs. The cell subset or site label, as the study defines it: CD45RA+ positively selected. The DNA sequence is as follows: TGCGCCAGCAGCCGAGGGAGGACGGACTCCTACGAGCAGTACTTC. Translation gives CASSRGRTDSYEQYF.